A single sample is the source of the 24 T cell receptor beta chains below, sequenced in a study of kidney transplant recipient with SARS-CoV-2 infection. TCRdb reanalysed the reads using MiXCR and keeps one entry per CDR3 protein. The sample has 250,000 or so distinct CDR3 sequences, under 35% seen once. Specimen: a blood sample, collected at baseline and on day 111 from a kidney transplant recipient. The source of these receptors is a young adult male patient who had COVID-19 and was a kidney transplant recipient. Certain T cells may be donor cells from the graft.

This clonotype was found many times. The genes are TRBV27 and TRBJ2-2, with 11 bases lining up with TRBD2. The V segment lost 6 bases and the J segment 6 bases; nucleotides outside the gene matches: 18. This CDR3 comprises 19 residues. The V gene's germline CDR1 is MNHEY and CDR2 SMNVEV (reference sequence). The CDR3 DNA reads TGTGCCAGCAGCCCTCCGGGACTAGCGGAACCTGGCTCCCCCGGGGAGCTGTTTTTT. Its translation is CASSPPGLAEPGSPGELFF.

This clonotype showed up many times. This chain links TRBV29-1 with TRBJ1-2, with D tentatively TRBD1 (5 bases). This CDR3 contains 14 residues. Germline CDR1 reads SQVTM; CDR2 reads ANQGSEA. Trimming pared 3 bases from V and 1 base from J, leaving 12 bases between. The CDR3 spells CSVDRQRNNYGYTF. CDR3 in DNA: TGCAGCGTTGATCGACAGCGTAATAACTATGGCTACACCTTC.

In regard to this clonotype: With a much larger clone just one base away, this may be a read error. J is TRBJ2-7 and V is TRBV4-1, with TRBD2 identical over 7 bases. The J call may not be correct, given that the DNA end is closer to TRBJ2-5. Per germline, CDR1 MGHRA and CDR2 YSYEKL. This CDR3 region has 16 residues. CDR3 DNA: TGCGCCAGCAGCCAGGCACTAGCGCAGAGTGGAGGGACCCAGTACTTC. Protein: CASSQALAQSGGTQYF.

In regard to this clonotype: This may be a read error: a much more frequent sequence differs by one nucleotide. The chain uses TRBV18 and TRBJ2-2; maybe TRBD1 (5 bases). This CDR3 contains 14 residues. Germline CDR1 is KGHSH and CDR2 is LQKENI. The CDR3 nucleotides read TGTGCCGGCTCGCGTCAGGGTGCCACCGGGGAGCTGTTTTTT. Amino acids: CAGSRQGATGELFF.

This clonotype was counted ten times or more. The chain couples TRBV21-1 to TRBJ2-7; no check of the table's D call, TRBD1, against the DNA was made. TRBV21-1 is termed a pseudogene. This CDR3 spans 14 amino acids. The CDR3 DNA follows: TGTGCCAGCCGACGTGGACAGGGCGGATACGAGCAGTACTTC. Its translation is CASRRGQGGYEQYF.

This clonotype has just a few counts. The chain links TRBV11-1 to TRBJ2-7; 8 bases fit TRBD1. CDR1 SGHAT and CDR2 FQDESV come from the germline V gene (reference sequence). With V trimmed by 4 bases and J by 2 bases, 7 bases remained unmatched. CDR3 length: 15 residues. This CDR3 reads CASSSWTGRTYEQYF. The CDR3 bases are TGTGCCAGCAGCTCATGGACAGGGAGAACCTACGAGCAGTACTTC.

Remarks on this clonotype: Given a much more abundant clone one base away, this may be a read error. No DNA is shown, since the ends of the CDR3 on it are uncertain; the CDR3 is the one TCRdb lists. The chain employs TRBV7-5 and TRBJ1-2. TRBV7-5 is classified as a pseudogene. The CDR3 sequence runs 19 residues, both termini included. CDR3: CTSVPEISCEVGKTYGYTF.

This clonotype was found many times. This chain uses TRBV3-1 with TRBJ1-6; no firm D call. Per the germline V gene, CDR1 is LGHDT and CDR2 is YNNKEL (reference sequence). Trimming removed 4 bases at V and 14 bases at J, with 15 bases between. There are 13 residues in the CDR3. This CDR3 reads CASSPGYASTLHF. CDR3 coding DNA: TGTGCCAGCAGCCCGGGATATGCAAGTACCCTCCACTTT.

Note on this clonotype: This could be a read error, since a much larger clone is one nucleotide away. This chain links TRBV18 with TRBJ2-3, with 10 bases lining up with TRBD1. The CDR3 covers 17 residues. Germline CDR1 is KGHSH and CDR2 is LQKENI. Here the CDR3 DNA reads TGTGCCAGCCCACCCCCGGGACAGGGGTCCCGCACAGATACGCAGTATTTT. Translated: CASPPPGQGSRTDTQYF.

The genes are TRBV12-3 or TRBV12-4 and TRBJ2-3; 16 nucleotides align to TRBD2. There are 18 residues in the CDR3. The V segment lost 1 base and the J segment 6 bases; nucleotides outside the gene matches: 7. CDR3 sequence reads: CASSLDGTSGREGDTQYF. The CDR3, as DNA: TGTGCCAGCAGTTTAGACGGGACTAGCGGGAGGGAGGGGGATACGCAGTATTTT.

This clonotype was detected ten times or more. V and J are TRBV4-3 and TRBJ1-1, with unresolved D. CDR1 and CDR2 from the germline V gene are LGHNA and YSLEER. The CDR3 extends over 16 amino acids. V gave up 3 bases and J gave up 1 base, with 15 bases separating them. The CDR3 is CASSHFIARENTEAFF. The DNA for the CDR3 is TGCGCCAGCAGCCACTTCATCGCCCGAGAGAACACTGAAGCTTTCTTT.

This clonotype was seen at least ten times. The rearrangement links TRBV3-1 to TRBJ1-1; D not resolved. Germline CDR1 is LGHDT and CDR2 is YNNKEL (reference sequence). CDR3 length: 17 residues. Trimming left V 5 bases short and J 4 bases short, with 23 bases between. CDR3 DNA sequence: TGTGCCAGCAGCTCGAACAATCCCATTTCAATTCGCACTGAAGCTTTCTTT. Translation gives CASSSNNPISIRTEAFF.

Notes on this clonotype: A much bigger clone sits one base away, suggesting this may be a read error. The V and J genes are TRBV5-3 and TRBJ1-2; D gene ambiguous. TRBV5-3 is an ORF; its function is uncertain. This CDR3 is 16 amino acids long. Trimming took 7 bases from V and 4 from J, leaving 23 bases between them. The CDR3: CARAIIVVRKTYGYTF. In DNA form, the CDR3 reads TGTGCCAGAGCGATCATAGTGGTGAGAAAGACCTATGGCTACACCTTC.

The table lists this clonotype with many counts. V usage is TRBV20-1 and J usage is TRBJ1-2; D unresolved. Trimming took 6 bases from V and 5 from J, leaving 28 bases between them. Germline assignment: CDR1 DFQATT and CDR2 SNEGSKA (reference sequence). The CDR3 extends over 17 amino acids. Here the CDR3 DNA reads TGCAGTGCCTTTAACTACGGAACAGAAAAATTTCGGTATGGCTACACCTTC. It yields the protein CSAFNYGTEKFRYGYTF.

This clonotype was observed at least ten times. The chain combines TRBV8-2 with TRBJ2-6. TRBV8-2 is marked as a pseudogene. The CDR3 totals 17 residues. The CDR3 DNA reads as TGTGGCACAGGCATCAGGATAACACAAAGTCGGGCCAACGTCCTGACTTTC. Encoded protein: CGTGIRITQSRANVLTF.

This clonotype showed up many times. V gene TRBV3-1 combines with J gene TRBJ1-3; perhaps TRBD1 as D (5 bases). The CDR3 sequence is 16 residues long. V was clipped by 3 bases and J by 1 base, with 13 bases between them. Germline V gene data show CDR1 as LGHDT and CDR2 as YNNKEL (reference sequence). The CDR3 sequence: CASSQAPAGSGNTIYF. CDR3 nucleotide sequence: TGTGCCAGCAGCCAGGCACCAGCAGGGTCTGGAAACACCATATATTTT.

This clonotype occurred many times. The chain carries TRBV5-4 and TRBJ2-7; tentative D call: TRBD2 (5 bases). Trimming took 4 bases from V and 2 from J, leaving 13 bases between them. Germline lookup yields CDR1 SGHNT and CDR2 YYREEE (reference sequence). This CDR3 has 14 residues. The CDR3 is CASSPGITAYEQYF. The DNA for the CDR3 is TGTGCCAGCAGCCCGGGGATTACGGCCTACGAGCAGTACTTC.

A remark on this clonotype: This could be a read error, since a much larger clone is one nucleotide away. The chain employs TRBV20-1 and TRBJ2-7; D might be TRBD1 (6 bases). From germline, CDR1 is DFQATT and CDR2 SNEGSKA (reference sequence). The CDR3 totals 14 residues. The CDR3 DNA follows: TGCAGTGCTAGAGGGACAGATCTCTCCTACGAGCGGTACTTC. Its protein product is CSARGTDLSYERYF.

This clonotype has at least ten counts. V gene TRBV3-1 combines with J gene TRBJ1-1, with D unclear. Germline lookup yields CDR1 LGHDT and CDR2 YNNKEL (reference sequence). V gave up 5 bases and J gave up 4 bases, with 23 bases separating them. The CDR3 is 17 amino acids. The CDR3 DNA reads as TGTGCCAGCAGCTGGCATGTTCCCATTTCAATTCGCACTGAAGCTTTCTTT. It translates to CASSWHVPISIRTEAFF.

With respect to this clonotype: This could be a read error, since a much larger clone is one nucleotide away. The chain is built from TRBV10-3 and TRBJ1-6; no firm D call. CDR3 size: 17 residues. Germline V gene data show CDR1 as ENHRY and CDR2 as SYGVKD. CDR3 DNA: TGTGCCATCAGTGAGTGGGCAGGCGGCTCCTGTAATTCACCCCTCCACTTT. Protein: CAISEWAGGSCNSPLHF.

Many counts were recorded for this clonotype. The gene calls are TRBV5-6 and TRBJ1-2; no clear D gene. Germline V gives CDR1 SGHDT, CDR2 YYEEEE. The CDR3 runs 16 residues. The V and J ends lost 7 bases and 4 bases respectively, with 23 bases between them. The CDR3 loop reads CASVEGNSRKTYGYTF. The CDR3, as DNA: TGTGCCAGCGTAGAAGGCAATAGTCGAAAGACCTATGGCTACACCTTC.

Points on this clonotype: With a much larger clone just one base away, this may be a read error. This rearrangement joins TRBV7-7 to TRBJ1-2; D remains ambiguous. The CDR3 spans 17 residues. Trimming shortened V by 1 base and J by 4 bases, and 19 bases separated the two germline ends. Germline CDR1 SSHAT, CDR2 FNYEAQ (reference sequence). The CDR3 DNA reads TGTGCCAGCAGCTTAGAAAATAAGTGCCGAGAGACCTATGGCTACACCTTC. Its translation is CASSLENKCRETYGYTF.

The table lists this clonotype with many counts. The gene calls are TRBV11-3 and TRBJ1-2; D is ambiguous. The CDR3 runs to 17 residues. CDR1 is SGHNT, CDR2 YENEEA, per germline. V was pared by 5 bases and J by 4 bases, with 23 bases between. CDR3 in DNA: TGTGCCAGCAGCAGGAGGACCGATCTCGGAAAGACCTATGGCTACACCTTC. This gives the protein CASSRRTDLGKTYGYTF.

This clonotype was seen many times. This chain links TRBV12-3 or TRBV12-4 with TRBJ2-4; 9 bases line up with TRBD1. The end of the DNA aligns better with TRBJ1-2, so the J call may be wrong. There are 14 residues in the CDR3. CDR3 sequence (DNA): TGTGCCAGCAGTACCGGGGACAGGGCGGATGGCTACACCTTC. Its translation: CASSTGDRADGYTF.